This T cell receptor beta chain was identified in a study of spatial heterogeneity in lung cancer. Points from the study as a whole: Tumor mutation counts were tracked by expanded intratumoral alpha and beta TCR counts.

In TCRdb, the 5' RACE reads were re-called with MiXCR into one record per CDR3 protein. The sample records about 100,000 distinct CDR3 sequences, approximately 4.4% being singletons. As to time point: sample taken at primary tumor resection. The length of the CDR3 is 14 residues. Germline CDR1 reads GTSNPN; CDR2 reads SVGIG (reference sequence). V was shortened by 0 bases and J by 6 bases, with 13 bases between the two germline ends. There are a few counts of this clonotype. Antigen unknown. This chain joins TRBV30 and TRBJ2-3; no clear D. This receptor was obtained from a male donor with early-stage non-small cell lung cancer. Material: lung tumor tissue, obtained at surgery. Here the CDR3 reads CAWSVSPRRDTQYF. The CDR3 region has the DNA TGTGCCTGGAGTGTATCCCCCCGCCGGGATACGCAGTATTTT.